This TCR beta chain is drawn from a study of Ad26.COV2.S vaccination and SARS-CoV-2 variants. Background on the study: Ad26.COV2.S, an intramuscular injection, was given once or twice 56 days apart.

Study-level findings and limits: Individuals receiving vaccine had higher spike-specific TCR breadth than placebo recipients did. Spike-specific responses of CD8+ and CD4+ T cells were reported to display substantial breadth after vaccination.

Details on this clone: Its antigen is not identified.

CDR1 and CDR2 from the germline V gene are SGHVS and FQNEAQ. This CDR3 region has 14 residues. The V end lost 3 bases, the J end lost 6 bases, and 11 bases lay between the germline ends. Profiled with immunoSEQ multiplex PCR; TCRdb holds only in-frame clones, not every one. The sample records 350,000 to 500,000 clones, 75% to 95% being singletons. Treatment: some 19 received Ad26.COV2.S at low or high dose, single or two shots; about 5 received placebo; per-sample allocation not given. Day 63 after the first injection of vaccine or placebo was the sampling time. Ad26 vector vaccine expressed Wuhan-strain SARS-CoV-2 spike.

The chain carries TRBV7-8 and TRBJ2-2, with D hard to call. The source was peripheral blood, collected in a trial of Ad26.COV2.S vaccine versus placebo. This clonotype was obtained from a person aged 18-60 years who received the Ad26.COV2.S COVID-19 vaccine or a placebo. The CDR3 bases are TGTGCCAGCAGCTTGGTGGGTCTGCCCGGGGAGCTGTTTTTT. This sequence encodes CASSLVGLPGELFF.